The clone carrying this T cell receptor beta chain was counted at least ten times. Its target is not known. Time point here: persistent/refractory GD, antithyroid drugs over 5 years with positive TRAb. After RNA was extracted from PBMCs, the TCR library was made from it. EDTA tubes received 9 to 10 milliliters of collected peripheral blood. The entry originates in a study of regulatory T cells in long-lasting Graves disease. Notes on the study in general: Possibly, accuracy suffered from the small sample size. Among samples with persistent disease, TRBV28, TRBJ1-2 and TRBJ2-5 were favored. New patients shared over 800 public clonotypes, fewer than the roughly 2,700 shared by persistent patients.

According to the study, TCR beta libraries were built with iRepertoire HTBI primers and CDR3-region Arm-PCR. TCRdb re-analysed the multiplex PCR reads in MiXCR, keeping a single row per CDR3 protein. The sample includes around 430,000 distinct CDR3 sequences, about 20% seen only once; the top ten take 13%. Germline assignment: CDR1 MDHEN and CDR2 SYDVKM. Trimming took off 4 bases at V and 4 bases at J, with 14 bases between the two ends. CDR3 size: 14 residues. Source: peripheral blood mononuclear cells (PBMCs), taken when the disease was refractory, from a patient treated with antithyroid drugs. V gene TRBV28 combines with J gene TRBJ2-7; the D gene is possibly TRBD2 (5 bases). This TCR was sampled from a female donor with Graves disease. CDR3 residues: CASSSPPEDYEQYF. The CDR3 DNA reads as TGTGCCAGCAGTTCCCCACCGGAGGATTACGAGCAGTACTTC.